This TCR beta chain emerged from a study of cytomegalovirus exposure and HLA in healthy donors. Notes on the study in general: The study put under 200 TCR beta chains on its list as cytomegalovirus-associated. CMV antigen specificity was confirmed in vitro for three CMV-associated chains.

With regard to this clone: Its antigen is unknown.

The repertoire was sequenced with immunoSEQ multiplex PCR; TCRdb's copy has only in-frame clones and lacks some. The sample contains about 56,000 clones, roughly 93% of which appear only once. V shed 4 bases, J shed 5 bases, and the junction held 11 bases outside the gene matches. There are 17 residues in the CDR3. Germline CDR1 SEHNR, CDR2 FQNEAQ (reference sequence). These donors were members of the roughly 120-subject validation cohort, a group separate from the approximately 670-subject first cohort. Sequencing input: PBMCs. This sequence joins TRBV7-9 and TRBJ2-2, with TRBD2 identical over 9 bases. This TCR derives from a woman younger than 30 in good health and CMV-seropositive. CDR3 region: CASSSLAGALGTGELFF. CDR3 coding DNA: TGTGCCAGCAGCTCATTAGCGGGGGCCTTGGGGACCGGGGAGCTGTTTTTT.